One sample yielded the 6 T cell receptor beta chains listed below, sequenced in a study of response to subunit inactivated influenza vaccine. TCRdb independently ran MiXCR on the RT-PCR reads; one entry per CDR3 protein. The repertoire holds more than 200,000 distinct CDR3 sequences, with 9% to 15% as singletons. This specimen consisted of non-naive T cells sorted from PBMCs, obtained around 15 days before vaccination. These receptors were taken from a man in his fifties who received an inactivated influenza vaccine.

This clonotype appeared many times. The V and J genes are TRBV24-1 and TRBJ2-1, with a weak D call TRBD1 (5 bases). The germline V gene encodes CDR1 KGHDR and CDR2 SFDVKD. CDR3 length: 13 amino acids. Trimming stripped 4 bases from V and 4 bases from J, with 7 bases between. The CDR3 DNA sequence: TGTGCCACCAGTGAGGACACTTACAATGAGCAGTTCTTC. Translated: CATSEDTYNEQFF.

This clonotype appeared a few times. The rearrangement joins TRBV12-3 or TRBV12-4 to TRBJ2-7, with D possibly TRBD1 on 5 matching bases. The CDR3 sequence is 14 residues long. The V and J ends lost 6 bases and 5 bases respectively, with 17 bases between them. The CDR3 DNA reads TGTGCCAGCAGCAAAGGGGCCCTCGTCCACGAGCAGTACTTC. Encoded protein: CASSKGALVHEQYF.

This clonotype was found a few times. The J gene is TRBJ2-7, the V gene TRBV20-1; possibly TRBD1 for D (6 bases). Trimming took off 3 bases at V and 6 bases at J, with 24 bases between the two ends. The germline V gene encodes CDR1 DFQATT and CDR2 SNEGSKA (reference sequence). The CDR3 is made up of 16 amino acids. In DNA, the CDR3 is TGCAGTGCTAGGGATATAAGAAAGGACAGCGCGGCCGAGCAGTACTTC. As protein: CSARDIRKDSAAEQYF.

The gene calls are TRBV4-1 and TRBJ2-1; D ambiguous. Germline CDR1 reads MGHRA; CDR2 reads YSYEKL. The CDR3 sequence is 14 residues long. Trimming took off 2 bases at V and 5 bases at J, with 10 bases between the two ends. CDR3 protein: CASSQLGPNNEQFF. The CDR3 region has the DNA TGCGCCAGCAGCCAACTAGGACCTAACAATGAGCAGTTCTTC.

This clonotype was detected only a few times. The rearrangement joins TRBV4-1 to TRBJ1-5; tentative D call: TRBD1 (6 bases). V was clipped by 3 bases and J by 6 bases, with 18 bases between them. The CDR3 sequence is 16 residues long. The V gene's germline CDR1 is MGHRA and CDR2 YSYEKL. CDR3 loop: CASSQVPGAISQPQHF. Written as DNA, the CDR3 is TGCGCCAGCAGCCAGGTTCCGGGGGCGATAAGTCAGCCCCAGCATTTT.

This clonotype was seen a few times. This sequence joins TRBV7-9 and TRBJ2-5; D gene unclear. The CDR3 extends over 16 amino acids. Germline CDR1 is SEHNR and CDR2 is FQNEAQ (reference sequence). V lost 1 base, J lost 0 bases, and 12 bases lay in between. The CDR3 DNA sequence: TGTGCCAGCAGCTTAGGATCGGTTTCGTACCAAGAGACCCAGTACTTC. Translation: CASSLGSVSYQETQYF.